This TCR beta chain was sequenced during a study of shared clonotypes between healthy human individuals. Study-wide findings and caveats: Relative to memory subsets, naive subsets generally showed larger estimated richness.

Method: immunoSEQ multiplex PCR; TCRdb's copy keeps in-frame clones and lacks some. Among 500,000 or so clones listed, about 96% were seen once. As regards this clone: No antigen is known for it.

V trimming: 3 bases; J trimming: 4 bases; junction bases outside the gene matches: 15. Germline V gene lookup returns CDR1 SGHNT and CDR2 YYREEE (reference sequence). The CDR3 has 17 residues. The V and J genes are TRBV5-4 and TRBJ1-2, with TRBD1 matching over 7 bases. Specimen: naive CD4+ T cells sorted from blood. The subset denotes: CD45RA+ positively selected. The clonotype originates from a woman younger than 45 in good health. The CDR3 DNA sequence: TGTGCCAGCAGCTGGAGGAAATACCGGGACAGCCGCTATGGCTACACCTTC. Its protein product is CASSWRKYRDSRYGYTF.